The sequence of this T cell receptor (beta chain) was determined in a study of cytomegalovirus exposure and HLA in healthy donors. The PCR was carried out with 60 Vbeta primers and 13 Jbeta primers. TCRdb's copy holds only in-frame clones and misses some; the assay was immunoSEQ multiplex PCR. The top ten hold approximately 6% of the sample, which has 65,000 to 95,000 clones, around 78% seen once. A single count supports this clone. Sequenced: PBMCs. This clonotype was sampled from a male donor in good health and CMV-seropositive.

Here the CDR3 DNA reads TGTGCCAGCCAGGAGGGGGGGCGAGGAGAGACCCAGTACTTC. This codes for CASQEGGRGETQYF. V usage is TRBV6-5 and J usage is TRBJ2-5; D perhaps matches TRBD2 (7 bases). The CDR3 runs 14 residues. V shed 8 bases and J shed 4 bases, with 17 bases lying between them. Germline values: CDR1 MNHEY, CDR2 SVGAGI.